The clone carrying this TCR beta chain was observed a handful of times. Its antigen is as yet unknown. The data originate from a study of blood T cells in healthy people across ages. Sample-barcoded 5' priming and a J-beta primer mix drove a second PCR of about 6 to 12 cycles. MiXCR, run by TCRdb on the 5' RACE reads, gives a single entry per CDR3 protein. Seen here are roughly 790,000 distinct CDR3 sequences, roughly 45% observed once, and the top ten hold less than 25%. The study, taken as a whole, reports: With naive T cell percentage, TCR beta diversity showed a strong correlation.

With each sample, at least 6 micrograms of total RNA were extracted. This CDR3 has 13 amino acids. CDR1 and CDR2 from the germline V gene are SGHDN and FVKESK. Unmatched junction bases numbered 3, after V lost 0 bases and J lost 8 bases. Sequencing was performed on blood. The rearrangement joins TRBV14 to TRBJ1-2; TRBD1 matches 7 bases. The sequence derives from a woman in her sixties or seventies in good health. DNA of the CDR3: TGTGCCAGCAGCCAAGACATGGGACAGGGCTACACCTTC. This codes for CASSQDMGQGYTF. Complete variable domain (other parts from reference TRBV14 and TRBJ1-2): EAGVTQFPSHSVIEKGQTVTLRCDPISGHDNLYWYRRVMGKEIKFLLHFVKESKQDESGMPNNRFLAERTGGTYSTLKVQPAELEDSGVYFCASSQDMGQGYTFGSGTRLTVV.